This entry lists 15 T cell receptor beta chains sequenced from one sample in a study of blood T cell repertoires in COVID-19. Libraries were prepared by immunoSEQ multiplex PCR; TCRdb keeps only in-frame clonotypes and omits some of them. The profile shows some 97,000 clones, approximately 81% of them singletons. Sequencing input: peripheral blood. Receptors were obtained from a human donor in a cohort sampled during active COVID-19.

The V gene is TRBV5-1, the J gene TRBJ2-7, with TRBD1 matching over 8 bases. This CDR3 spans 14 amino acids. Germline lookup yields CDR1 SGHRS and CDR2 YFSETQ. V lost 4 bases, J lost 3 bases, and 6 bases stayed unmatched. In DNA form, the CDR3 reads TGCGCCAGCAGCCTGGACAGGGACGTCTACGAGCAGTACTTC. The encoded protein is CASSLDRDVYEQYF. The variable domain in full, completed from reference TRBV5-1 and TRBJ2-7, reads KAGVTQTPRYLIKTRGQQVTLSCSPISGHRSVSWYQQTPGQGLQFLFEYFSETQRNKGNFPGRFSGRQFSNSRSEMNVSTLELGDSALYLCASSLDRDVYEQYFGPGTRLTVT.

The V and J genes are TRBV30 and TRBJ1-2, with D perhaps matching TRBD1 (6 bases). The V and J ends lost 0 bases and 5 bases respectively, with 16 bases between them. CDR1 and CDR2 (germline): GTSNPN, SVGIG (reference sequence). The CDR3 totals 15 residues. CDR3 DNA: TGTGCCTGGAGTGTGATTCTGACAGGCGTTTATGGCTACACCTTC. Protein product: CAWSVILTGVYGYTF.

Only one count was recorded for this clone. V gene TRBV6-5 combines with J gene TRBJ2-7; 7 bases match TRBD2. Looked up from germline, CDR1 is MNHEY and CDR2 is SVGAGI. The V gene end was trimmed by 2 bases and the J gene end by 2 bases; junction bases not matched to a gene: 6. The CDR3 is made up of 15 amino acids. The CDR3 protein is CASSYEGRAAYEQYF. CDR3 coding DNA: TGTGCCAGCAGTTACGAAGGGAGGGCCGCCTACGAGCAGTACTTC.

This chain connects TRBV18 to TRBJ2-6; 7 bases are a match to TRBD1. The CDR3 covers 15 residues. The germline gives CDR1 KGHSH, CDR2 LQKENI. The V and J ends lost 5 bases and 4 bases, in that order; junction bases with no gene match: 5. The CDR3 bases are TGTGCCAGCTCATCGACAGGGTCCGGGGCCAACGTCCTGACTTTC. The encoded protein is CASSSTGSGANVLTF.

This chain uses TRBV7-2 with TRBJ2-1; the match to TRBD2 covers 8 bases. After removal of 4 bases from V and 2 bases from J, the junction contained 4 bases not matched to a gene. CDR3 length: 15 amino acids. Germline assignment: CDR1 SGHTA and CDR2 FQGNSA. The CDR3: CASSWVAGTYNEQFF. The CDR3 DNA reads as TGTGCCAGCAGCTGGGTAGCGGGAACCTACAATGAGCAGTTCTTC.

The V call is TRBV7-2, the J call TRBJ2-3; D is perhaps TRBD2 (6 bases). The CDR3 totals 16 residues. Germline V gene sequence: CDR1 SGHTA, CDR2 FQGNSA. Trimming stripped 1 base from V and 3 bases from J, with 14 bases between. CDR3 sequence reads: CASSLGTGVVTDTQYF. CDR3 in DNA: TGTGCCAGCAGCTTAGGGACGGGAGTGGTTACAGATACGCAGTATTTT.

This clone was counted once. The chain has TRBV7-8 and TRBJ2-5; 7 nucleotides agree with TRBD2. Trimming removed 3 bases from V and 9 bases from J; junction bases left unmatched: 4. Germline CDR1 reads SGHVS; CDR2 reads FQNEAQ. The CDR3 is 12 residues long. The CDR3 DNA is TGTGCCAGCAGCTTCACGCGGGAGCCCCAGTACTTC. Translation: CASSFTREPQYF.

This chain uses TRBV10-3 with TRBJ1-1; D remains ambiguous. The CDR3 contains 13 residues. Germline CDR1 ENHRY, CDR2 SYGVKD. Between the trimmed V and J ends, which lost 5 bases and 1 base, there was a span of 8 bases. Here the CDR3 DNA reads TGTGCCATCAGTTGGCAGGCGAACACTGAAGCTTTCTTT. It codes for CAISWQANTEAFF.

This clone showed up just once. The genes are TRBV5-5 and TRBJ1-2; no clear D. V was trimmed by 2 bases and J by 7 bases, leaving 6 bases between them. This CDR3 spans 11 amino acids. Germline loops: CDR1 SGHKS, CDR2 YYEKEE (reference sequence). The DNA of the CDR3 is TGTGCCAGCAGCTTATCTGTTGGCTACACCTTC. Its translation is CASSLSVGYTF.

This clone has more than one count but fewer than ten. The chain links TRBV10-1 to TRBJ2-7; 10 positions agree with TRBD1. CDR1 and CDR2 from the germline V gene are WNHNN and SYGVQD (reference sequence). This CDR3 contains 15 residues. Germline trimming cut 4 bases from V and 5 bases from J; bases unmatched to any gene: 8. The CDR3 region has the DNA TGCGCCAGCAGTGCATTGGACAGGGGGTCCCACGAGCAGTACTTC. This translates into CASSALDRGSHEQYF.

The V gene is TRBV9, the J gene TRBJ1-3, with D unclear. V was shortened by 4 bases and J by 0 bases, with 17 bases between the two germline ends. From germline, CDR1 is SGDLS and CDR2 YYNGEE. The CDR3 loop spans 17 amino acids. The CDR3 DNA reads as TGTGCCAGCAGCCCCCGTTCGAGGGTTAACTCTGGAAACACCATATATTTT. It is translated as CASSPRSRVNSGNTIYF. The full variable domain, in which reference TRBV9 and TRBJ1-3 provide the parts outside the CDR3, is DSGVTQTPKHLITATGQRVTLRCSPRSGDLSVYWYQQSLDQGLQFLIQYYNGEERAKGNILERFSAQQFPDLHSELNLSSLELGDSALYFCASSPRSRVNSGNTIYFGEGSWLTVV.

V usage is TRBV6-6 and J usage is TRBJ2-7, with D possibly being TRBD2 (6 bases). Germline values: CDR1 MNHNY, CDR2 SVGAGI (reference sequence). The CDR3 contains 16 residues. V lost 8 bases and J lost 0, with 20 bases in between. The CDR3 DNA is TGTGCCAGCTCCGACGCCGCCGGGGGTCCCTCCTACGAGCAGTACTTC. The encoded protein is CASSDAAGGPSYEQYF.

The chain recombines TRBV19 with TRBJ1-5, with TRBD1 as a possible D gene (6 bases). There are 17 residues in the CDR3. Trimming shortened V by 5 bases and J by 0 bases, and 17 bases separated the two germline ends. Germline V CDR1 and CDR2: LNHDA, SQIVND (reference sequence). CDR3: CASSPRGGAYSNQPQHF. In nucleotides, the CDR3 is TGTGCCAGTAGTCCCCGGGGGGGGGCCTATAGCAATCAGCCCCAGCATTTT.

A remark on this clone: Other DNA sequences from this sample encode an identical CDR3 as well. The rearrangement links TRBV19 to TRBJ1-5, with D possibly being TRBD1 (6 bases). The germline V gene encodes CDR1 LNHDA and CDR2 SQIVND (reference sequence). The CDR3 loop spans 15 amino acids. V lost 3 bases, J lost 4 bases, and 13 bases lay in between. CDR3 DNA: TGTGCCAGTAGTATCGAACAGGGCCGGAATCAGCCCCAGCATTTT. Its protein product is CASSIEQGRNQPQHF.

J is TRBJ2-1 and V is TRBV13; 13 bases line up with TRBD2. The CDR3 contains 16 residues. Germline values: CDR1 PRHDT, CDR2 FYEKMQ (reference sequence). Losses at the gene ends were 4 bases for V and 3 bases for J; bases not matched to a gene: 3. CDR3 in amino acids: CASSSGTSGVYNEQFF. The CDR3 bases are TGTGCCAGCAGCTCAGGGACTAGCGGGGTCTACAATGAGCAGTTCTTC.